Presented here are 26 T cell receptor beta chains from one specimen sequenced in a study of Graves' ophthalmopathy and Graves' hyperthyroidism. RNA transcripts were the source from which TCR beta CDR3 regions were amplified. HTBI primers served in a first-round RT-PCR, which a second-round multiplex PCR followed. TCRdb itself ran the multiplex PCR reads through MiXCR, one entry per CDR3 protein. The sample contains roughly 480,000 distinct CDR3 sequences, over 13% of which appear only once. Sequencing was done on a sample of blood. The receptors originated from a woman between 25 and 40 years old with Graves' ophthalmopathy.

The chain couples TRBV20-1 to TRBJ2-7, with 8 bases identical to TRBD1. The germline V gene has CDR1 DFQATT and CDR2 SNEGSKA (reference sequence). The trim removed 4 bases at V and 2 bases at J, leaving 7 bases unmatched. The CDR3 is 14 amino acids. CDR3 sequence (DNA): TGCAGTGCTAAAGGACAGGGCACCCCCTACGAGCAGTACTTC. Amino acids: CSAKGQGTPYEQYF.

This clonotype was observed many times. Here the CDR3 reads CASILGNTEAFF. In DNA form, the CDR3 reads TGTGCCAGCATCCTCGGGAACACTGAAGCTTTCTTT. The chain combines TRBV2 with TRBJ1-1; D remains unclear. Trimming took 7 bases from V and 1 from J, leaving 7 bases between them. The V gene's germline CDR1 is SNHLY and CDR2 FYNNEI. The CDR3 totals 12 residues.

Ten or more counts support this clonotype. This chain uses TRBV28 with TRBJ2-2, with 12 bases fitting TRBD2. The CDR3 runs 15 residues. The J segment lost 1 base and the V segment lost 6 bases, leaving 0 bases of the junction unmatched. The germline V gene encodes CDR1 MDHEN and CDR2 SYDVKM. The CDR3 DNA sequence: TGTGCCAGCAGACTAGCGGGAGGGAACACCGGGGAGCTGTTTTTT. This sequence encodes CASRLAGGNTGELFF. The full variable domain, with the rest looked up from reference TRBV28 and TRBJ2-2, is DVKVTQSSRYLVKRTGEKVFLECVQDMDHENMFWYRQDPGLGLRLIYFSYDVKMKEKGDIPEGYSVSREKKERFSLILESASTNQTSMYLCASRLAGGNTGELFFGEGSRLTVL.

This clonotype occurred many times. The chain combines TRBV20-1 with TRBJ1-5; 7 positions match TRBD1. Germline V gene lookup returns CDR1 DFQATT and CDR2 SNEGSKA (reference sequence). This CDR3 spans 14 amino acids. V was pared by 6 bases and J by 3 bases, with 8 bases of the junction left unmatched. CDR3 DNA: TGCAGTGCCATCAGGGGGGTTTCCAATCAGCCCCAGCATTTT. This encodes CSAIRGVSNQPQHF.

This clonotype was detected many times. This sequence joins TRBV6-1 and TRBJ1-2; D remains ambiguous. Looked up from germline, CDR1 is MNHNS and CDR2 is SASEGT. V was pared by 1 base and J by 1 base, with 10 bases between. This CDR3 has 15 amino acids. The CDR3 DNA sequence: TGTGCCAGCAGTGAAGTCCCCCAGTATAACTATGGCTACACCTTC. Translating gives CASSEVPQYNYGYTF.

This clonotype was counted many times. The CDR3 region is CASSAGTDNSPLHF. In DNA, the CDR3 is TGTGCCAGCAGCGCCGGGACAGATAATTCACCCCTCCACTTT. The genes are TRBV6-5 and TRBJ1-6; 7 bases match TRBD1. Germline values: CDR1 MNHEY, CDR2 SVGAGI. The V and J ends lost 6 bases and 5 bases, in that order; junction bases with no gene match: 4. The CDR3 has 14 residues.

This clonotype was seen at least ten times. The rearrangement links TRBV7-8 to TRBJ1-5; D gene uncertain. The germline V and J ends were trimmed by 1 base and 3 bases, with 7 bases remaining between them. CDR3 length: 14 residues. Germline V gene lookup returns CDR1 SGHVS and CDR2 FQNEAQ. CDR3 in amino acids: CASSLDPDNQPQHF. The CDR3 DNA follows: TGTGCCAGCAGCTTAGATCCTGACAATCAGCCCCAGCATTTT.

This clonotype was found many times. The chain uses TRBV7-9 and TRBJ1-6, with 8 bases identical to TRBD1. V shed 5 bases and J 13 bases; nucleotides not matched to a gene: 10. The length of the CDR3 is 14 residues. CDR1 is SEHNR and CDR2 is FQNEAQ in the germline V gene (reference sequence). CDR3 coding DNA: TGTGCCAGCAGCGGAGGACAGGGCCCTGGCCCCCTCCACTTT. Residues: CASSGGQGPGPLHF. Using reference TRBV7-9 and TRBJ1-6 for the parts outside the CDR3, the full variable domain is DTGVSQNPRHKITKRGQNVTFRCDPISEHNRLYWYRQTLGQGPEFLTYFQNEAQLEKSRLLSDRFSAERPKGSFSTLEIQRTEQGDSAMYLCASSGGQGPGPLHFGNGTRLTVT.

This clonotype was found a few times. The chain combines TRBV6-1 with TRBJ1-2; D perhaps matches TRBD1 (5 bases). The CDR3 has 13 residues. In germline, CDR1 is MNHNS, CDR2 SASEGT. Trimming took 6 bases from V and 3 from J, leaving 11 bases between them. As DNA, the CDR3 is TGTGCCAGCAGATCCGGGACCGACTATGGCTACACCTTC. Protein: CASRSGTDYGYTF.

This clonotype was seen ten or more times. V usage is TRBV6-1 and J usage is TRBJ2-5; D ambiguous. Germline V gene lookup returns CDR1 MNHNS and CDR2 SASEGT. The CDR3 is 15 amino acids. The V gene lost 5 bases and the J gene lost 0 bases, with 13 bases spanning the gap. CDR3 sequence (DNA): TGTGCCAGCAGTAAAAACTTACAGAACCAAGAGACCCAGTACTTC. Its protein is CASSKNLQNQETQYF.

This clonotype was found many times. This chain uses TRBV28 with TRBJ1-2, with D possibly matching TRBD1 (5 bases). Germline V CDR1 and CDR2: MDHEN, SYDVKM. The V end was cut by 2 bases, the J end by 4 bases, with 8 bases between. CDR3 length equals 13 residues. The CDR3 DNA reads as TGTGCCAGCAGTTTAGGGGGAGCCTATGGCTACACCTTC. Residues: CASSLGGAYGYTF.

The rearrangement joins TRBV4-3 to TRBJ1-5, with D perhaps matching TRBD1 (5 bases). The V gene's germline CDR1 is LGHNA and CDR2 YSLEER. Trimming took 0 bases from V and 1 from J, leaving 10 bases between them. The CDR3 runs 16 residues. CDR3 sequence reads: CASSQDVGLSNQPQHF. The DNA of the CDR3 is TGCGCCAGCAGCCAAGATGTGGGGCTGAGCAATCAGCCCCAGCATTTT.

This clonotype was picked up many times. This chain uses TRBV12-3 or TRBV12-4 with TRBJ1-2, with a weak D call TRBD1 (5 bases). Deletions cut 5 bases from V and 10 bases from J, with 14 bases between. The CDR3 is made up of 12 amino acids. CDR3 DNA sequence: TGTGCCAGCAGTCCTAACGAGGGGACCTACACCTTC. Its translation: CASSPNEGTYTF.

CDR3 coding DNA: TGTGCCAGTAGTACGGACAGGAACCGCGTCTATGGCTACACCTTC. Translating gives CASSTDRNRVYGYTF. This chain connects TRBV19 to TRBJ1-2; 7 bases match TRBD1. Germline V gene lookup returns CDR1 LNHDA and CDR2 SQIVND (reference sequence). Trimming removed 4 bases from V and 4 bases from J; junction bases left unmatched: 9. This CDR3 has 15 residues.

This clonotype was counted many times. This sequence joins TRBV6-5 and TRBJ1-1, with D maybe TRBD1 (6 bases). CDR1 is MNHEY and CDR2 is SVGAGI in the germline V gene. V dropped 2 bases and J dropped 0 bases, with 13 bases sitting between them. The length of the CDR3 is 16 residues. The DNA for the CDR3 is TGTGCCAGCAGTTACCTACTGGGGGCTATGAACACTGAAGCTTTCTTT. The encoded protein is CASSYLLGAMNTEAFF.

The sample holds many counts of this clonotype. The rearrangement uses TRBV6-1 and TRBJ2-7; 7 bases are a match to TRBD1. Germline V gene lookup returns CDR1 MNHNS and CDR2 SASEGT. The CDR3 runs to 14 residues. Trimming at V came to 6 bases and at J to 5 bases, leaving 10 bases not matched to a gene. The CDR3 sequence: CASRATGFVHEQYF. As DNA, the CDR3 is TGTGCCAGCAGGGCGACAGGGTTCGTCCACGAGCAGTACTTC.

This clonotype was counted between two and nine times. V usage is TRBV4-1 and J usage is TRBJ1-1, with 7 positions matching TRBD1. CDR1 and CDR2 from the germline V gene are MGHRA and YSYEKL. V dropped 3 bases and J dropped 4; count of bases not matched to a gene: 8. This CDR3 is built from 15 residues. CDR3 sequence (DNA): TGCGCCAGCAGCCACGACAGGGTTGGGGGCACTGAAGCTTTCTTT. This translates into CASSHDRVGGTEAFF.

The chain couples TRBV6-1 to TRBJ1-1; TRBD1 matches 8 bases. The CDR3 runs 14 residues. V lost 6 bases to trimming and J lost 4 bases; unmatched junction nucleotides: 7. From germline, CDR1 is MNHNS and CDR2 SASEGT. The CDR3 bases are TGTGCCAGCAGAGCGACAGGGGTGGGCACTGAAGCTTTCTTT. This gives the protein CASRATGVGTEAFF.

In this sample, this clonotype turned up many times. The chain uses TRBV27 and TRBJ1-6, with 8 bases that match TRBD1. The V gene's germline CDR1 is MNHEY and CDR2 SMNVEV (reference sequence). The J segment lost 10 bases and the V segment lost 5 bases, leaving 13 bases of the junction unmatched. There are 16 residues in the CDR3. In nucleotides, the CDR3 is TGTGCCAGCAGTACCCCCAATGGACAGGGCGGATCACCCCTCCACTTT. The encoded protein is CASSTPNGQGGSPLHF.

The gene calls are TRBV6-2 or TRBV6-3 and TRBJ2-7; the D gene is possibly TRBD1 (5 bases). Per germline, CDR1 MNHEY and CDR2 SVGEGT. CDR3 length equals 14 residues. V shed 2 bases and J shed 0 bases, with 8 bases lying between them. Here the CDR3 reads CASSYQGNSYEQYF. CDR3 in DNA: TGTGCCAGCAGTTACCAGGGTAACTCCTACGAGCAGTACTTC.

The chain employs TRBV6-2 or TRBV6-3 and TRBJ2-5; 9 bases fit TRBD2. Trimming took 2 bases from V and 4 from J; bases not matched to a gene: 5. This CDR3 has 15 residues. The germline V gene encodes CDR1 MNHEY and CDR2 SVGEGT. The CDR3 is CASSYVAGDRETQYF. The CDR3 DNA follows: TGTGCCAGCAGTTACGTAGCGGGAGATCGAGAGACCCAGTACTTC.

This clonotype was found many times. The V call is TRBV19, the J call TRBJ2-2; a possible D gene is TRBD2 (6 bases). V was trimmed by 3 bases and J by 3 bases, leaving 11 bases between them. The germline V gene encodes CDR1 LNHDA and CDR2 SQIVND (reference sequence). CDR3 length: 15 residues. The CDR3 loop is CASSIPREDTGELFF. CDR3 in DNA: TGTGCCAGTAGTATTCCCAGGGAGGACACCGGGGAGCTGTTTTTT.

This clonotype was observed a single time. A much larger clone lies a single base off, so this may be a read error. The V call is TRBV19, the J call TRBJ1-1; D is possibly TRBD1 (6 bases). Looked up from germline, CDR1 is LNHDA and CDR2 is SQIVND (reference sequence). The CDR3 consists of 13 residues. In nucleotides, the CDR3 is TGTGCCAGTAGACAGGGTATCGGCACTGAAGCTTGCTTT. Translation: CASRQGIGTEACF.

In its sample, this clonotype was seen many times. The V call is TRBV10-3, the J call TRBJ2-2, with TRBD1 matching over 9 bases. Losses at the gene ends were 4 bases for V and 7 bases for J; bases not matched to a gene: 10. The V gene's germline CDR1 is ENHRY and CDR2 SYGVKD. The CDR3 length is 16 residues. The CDR3 sequence: CAISGGQGQRVGELFF. In DNA form, the CDR3 reads TGTGCCATCAGTGGTGGACAGGGGCAACGTGTCGGGGAGCTGTTTTTT.

Ten or more counts support this clonotype. This rearrangement joins TRBV7-2 to TRBJ2-7; TRBD2 matches at 11 bases. Germline CDR1 reads SGHTA; CDR2 reads FQGNSA. The trim removed 5 bases at V and 4 bases at J, leaving 7 bases unmatched. The CDR3 totals 15 residues. The CDR3 nucleotides are TGTGCCAGCAGCGGTGGGGGACTAGCGGCTTACGAGCAGTACTTC. It yields the protein CASSGGGLAAYEQYF.

This clonotype was counted a few times. The rearrangement joins TRBV12-3 or TRBV12-4 to TRBJ2-5; a possible D gene is TRBD2 (6 bases). V gave up 7 bases and J gave up 1 base, with 22 bases separating them. CDR3 length equals 17 residues. The CDR3 DNA reads as TGTGCCAGCACCTTAGGCTGGCCGGGAGCACCCCAAGAGACCCAGTACTTC. This translates into CASTLGWPGAPQETQYF.